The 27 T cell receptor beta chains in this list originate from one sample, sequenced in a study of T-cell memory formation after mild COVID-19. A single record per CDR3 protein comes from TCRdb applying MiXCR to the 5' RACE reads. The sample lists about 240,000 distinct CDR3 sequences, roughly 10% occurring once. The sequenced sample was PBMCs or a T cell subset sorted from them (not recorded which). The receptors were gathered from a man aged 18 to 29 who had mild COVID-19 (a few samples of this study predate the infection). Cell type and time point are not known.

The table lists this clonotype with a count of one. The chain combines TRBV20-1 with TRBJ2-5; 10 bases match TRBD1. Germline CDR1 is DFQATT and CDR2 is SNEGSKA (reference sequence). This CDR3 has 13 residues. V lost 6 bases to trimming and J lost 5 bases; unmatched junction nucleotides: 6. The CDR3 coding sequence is TGCAGTGCATTGGACAGGGGGTTCGAGACCCAGTACTTC. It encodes CSALDRGFETQYF.

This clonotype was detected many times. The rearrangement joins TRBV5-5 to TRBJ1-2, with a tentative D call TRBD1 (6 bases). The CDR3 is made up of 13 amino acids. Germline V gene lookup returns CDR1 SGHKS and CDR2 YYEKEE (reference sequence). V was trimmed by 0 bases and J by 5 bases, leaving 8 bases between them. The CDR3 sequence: CASSLVDRYGYTF. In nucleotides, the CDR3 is TGTGCCAGCAGCTTGGTGGACAGATATGGCTACACCTTC.

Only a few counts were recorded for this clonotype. Here the CDR3 DNA reads TGTGCCACCAGTGACCCAGGGGGCAATCAGCCCCAGCATTTT. Translating it yields CATSDPGGNQPQHF. The chain couples TRBV24-1 to TRBJ1-5; D might be TRBD1 (6 bases). The CDR3 is 14 residues long. The V and J ends lost 4 bases and 2 bases respectively, with 8 bases between them. The germline V gene has CDR1 KGHDR and CDR2 SFDVKD.

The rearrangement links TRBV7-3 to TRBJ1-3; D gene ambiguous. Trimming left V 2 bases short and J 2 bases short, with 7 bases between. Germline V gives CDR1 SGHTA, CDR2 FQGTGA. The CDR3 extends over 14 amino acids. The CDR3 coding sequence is TGTGCCAGCAGCTTAGGGCAGCCTGGAAACACCATATATTTT. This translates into CASSLGQPGNTIYF.

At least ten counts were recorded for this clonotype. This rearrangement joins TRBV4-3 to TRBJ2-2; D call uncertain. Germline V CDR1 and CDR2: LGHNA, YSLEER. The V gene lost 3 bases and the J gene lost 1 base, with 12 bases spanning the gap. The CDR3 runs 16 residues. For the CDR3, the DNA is TGCGCCAGCAGCCAGGGCCTCTTACTGAACACCGGGGAGCTGTTTTTT. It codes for CASSQGLLLNTGELFF.

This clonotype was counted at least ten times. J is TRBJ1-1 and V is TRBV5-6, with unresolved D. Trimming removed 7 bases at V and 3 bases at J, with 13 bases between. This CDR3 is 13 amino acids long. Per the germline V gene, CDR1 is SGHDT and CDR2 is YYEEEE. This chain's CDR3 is CASYLGPHTEAFF. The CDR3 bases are TGTGCCAGCTACCTAGGGCCTCACACTGAAGCTTTCTTT.

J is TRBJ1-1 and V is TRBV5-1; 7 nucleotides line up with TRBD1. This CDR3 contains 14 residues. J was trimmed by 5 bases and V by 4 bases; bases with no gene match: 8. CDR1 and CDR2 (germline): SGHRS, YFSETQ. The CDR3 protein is CASSQSPGGTEAFF. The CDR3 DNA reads TGCGCCAGCAGCCAATCCCCAGGGGGTACTGAAGCTTTCTTT.

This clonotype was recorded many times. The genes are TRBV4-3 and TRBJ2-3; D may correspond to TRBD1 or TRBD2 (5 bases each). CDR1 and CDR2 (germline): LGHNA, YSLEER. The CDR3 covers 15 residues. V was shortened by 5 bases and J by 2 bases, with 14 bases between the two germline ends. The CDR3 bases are TGCGCCAGCAGCGCGGACGGGGCAATCACAGATACGCAGTATTTT. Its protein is CASSADGAITDTQYF.

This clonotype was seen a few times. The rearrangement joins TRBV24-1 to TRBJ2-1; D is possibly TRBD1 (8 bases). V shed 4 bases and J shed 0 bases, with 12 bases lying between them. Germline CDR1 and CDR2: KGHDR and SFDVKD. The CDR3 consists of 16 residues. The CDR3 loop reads CATSDTGGGSYNEQFF. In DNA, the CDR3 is TGTGCCACCAGTGACACAGGGGGGGGCTCCTACAATGAGCAGTTCTTC.

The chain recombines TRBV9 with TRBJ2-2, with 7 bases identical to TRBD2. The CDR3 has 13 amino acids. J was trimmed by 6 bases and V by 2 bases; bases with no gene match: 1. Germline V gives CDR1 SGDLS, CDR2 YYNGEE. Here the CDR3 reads CASSVRGAGELFF. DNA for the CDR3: TGTGCCAGCAGCGTTCGGGGGGCCGGGGAGCTGTTTTTT.

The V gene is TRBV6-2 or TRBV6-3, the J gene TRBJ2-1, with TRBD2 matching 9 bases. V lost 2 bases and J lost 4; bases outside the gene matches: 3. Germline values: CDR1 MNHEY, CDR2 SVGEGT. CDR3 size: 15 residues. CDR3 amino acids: CASSYLAGGYNEQFF. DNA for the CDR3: TGTGCCAGCAGTTACCTTGCGGGGGGGTACAATGAGCAGTTCTTC.

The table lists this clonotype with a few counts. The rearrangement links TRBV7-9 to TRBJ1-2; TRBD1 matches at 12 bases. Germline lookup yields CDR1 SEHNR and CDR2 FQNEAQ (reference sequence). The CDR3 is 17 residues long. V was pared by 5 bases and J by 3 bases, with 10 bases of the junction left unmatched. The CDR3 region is CASSTRDRGRLDYGYTF. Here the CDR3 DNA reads TGTGCCAGCAGCACCCGGGACAGGGGGCGCCTGGACTATGGCTACACCTTC.

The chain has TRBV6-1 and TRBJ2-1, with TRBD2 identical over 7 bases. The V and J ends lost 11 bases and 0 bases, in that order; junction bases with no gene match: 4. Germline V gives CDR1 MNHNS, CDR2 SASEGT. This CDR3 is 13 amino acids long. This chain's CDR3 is CAHPGGSYNEQFF. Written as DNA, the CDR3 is TGTGCCCACCCGGGGGGCTCCTACAATGAGCAGTTCTTC.

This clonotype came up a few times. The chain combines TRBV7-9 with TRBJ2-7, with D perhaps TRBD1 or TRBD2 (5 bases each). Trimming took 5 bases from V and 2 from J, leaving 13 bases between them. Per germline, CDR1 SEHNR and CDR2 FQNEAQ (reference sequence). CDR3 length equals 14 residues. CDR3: CASSANRDPYEQYV. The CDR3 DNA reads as TGTGCCAGCAGCGCAAACCGGGACCCCTACGAGCAGTACGTC.

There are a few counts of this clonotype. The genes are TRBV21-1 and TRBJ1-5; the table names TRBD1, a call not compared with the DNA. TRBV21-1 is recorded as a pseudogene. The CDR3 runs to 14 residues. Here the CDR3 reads CASSKLRDGQPQHF. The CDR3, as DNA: TGTGCCAGCAGCAAATTGAGGGACGGTCAGCCCCAGCATTTT.

The CDR3 loop is CASSLGSSSGWYNEQFF. CDR3 nucleotides: TGTGCCAGCAGCTTAGGGTCCTCTAGCGGGTGGTACAATGAGCAGTTCTTC. The chain combines TRBV7-6 with TRBJ2-1; 8 bases agree with TRBD2. This CDR3 comprises 17 residues. Looked up from germline, CDR1 is SGHVS and CDR2 is FNYEAQ. J lost 4 bases, V lost 1 base, and 9 bases had no gene match.

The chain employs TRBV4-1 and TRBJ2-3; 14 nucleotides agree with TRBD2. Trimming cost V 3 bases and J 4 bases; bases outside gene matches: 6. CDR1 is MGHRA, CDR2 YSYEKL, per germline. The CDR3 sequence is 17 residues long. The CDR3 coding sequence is TGCGCCAGCAGCCAGAGACTAGCGGGGGGGCCGGCAGATACGCAGTATTTT. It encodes CASSQRLAGGPADTQYF.

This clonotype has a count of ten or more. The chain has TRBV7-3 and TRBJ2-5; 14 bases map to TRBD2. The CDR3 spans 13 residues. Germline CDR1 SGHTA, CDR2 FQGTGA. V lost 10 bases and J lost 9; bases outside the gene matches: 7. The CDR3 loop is CATGLTSGGAQYF. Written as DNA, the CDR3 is TGTGCCACCGGTTTGACTAGCGGGGGGGCCCAGTACTTC.

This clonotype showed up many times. The CDR3 is CASSLGTLAYEQYF. The CDR3, as DNA: TGTGCCAGCAGCCTGGGGACACTGGCCTACGAGCAGTACTTC. The chain uses TRBV7-9 and TRBJ2-7, with a tentative D call TRBD1 (6 bases). From germline, CDR1 is SEHNR and CDR2 FQNEAQ (reference sequence). This CDR3 is built from 14 residues. The V gene lost 5 bases and the J gene lost 2 bases, with 13 bases spanning the gap.

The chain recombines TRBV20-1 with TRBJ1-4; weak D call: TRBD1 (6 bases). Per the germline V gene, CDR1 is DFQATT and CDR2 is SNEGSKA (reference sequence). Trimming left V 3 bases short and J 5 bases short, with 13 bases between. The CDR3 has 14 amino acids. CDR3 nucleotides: TGCAGTGCTAGCAGGGGCGGACCAAATGAAAAACTGTTTTTT. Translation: CSASRGGPNEKLFF.

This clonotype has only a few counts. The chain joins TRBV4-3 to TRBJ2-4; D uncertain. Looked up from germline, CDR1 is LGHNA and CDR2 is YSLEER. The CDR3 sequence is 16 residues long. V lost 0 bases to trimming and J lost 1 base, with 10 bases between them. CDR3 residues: CASSQESPKAKNIQYF. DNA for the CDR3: TGCGCCAGCAGCCAAGAGTCGCCCAAGGCCAAAAACATTCAGTACTTC.

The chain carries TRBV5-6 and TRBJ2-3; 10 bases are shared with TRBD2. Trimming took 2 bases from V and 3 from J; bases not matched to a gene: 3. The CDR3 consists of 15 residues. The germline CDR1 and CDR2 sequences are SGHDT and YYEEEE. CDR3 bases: TGTGCCAGCAGCTTCGGAGCGGGGGGGACAGATACGCAGTATTTT. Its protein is CASSFGAGGTDTQYF.

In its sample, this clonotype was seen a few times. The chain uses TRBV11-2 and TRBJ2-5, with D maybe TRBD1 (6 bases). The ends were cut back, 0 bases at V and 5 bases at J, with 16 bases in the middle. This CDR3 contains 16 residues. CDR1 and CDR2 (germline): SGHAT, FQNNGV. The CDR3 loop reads CASSLDLRGSGETQYF. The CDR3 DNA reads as TGTGCCAGCAGCTTAGATCTCAGGGGTTCGGGCGAGACCCAGTACTTC.

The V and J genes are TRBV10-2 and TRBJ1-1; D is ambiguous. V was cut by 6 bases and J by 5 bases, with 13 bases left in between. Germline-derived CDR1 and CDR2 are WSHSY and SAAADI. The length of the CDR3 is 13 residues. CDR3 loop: CASRAPIRTEAFF. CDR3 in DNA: TGCGCCAGCAGGGCCCCCATCCGGACTGAAGCTTTCTTT.

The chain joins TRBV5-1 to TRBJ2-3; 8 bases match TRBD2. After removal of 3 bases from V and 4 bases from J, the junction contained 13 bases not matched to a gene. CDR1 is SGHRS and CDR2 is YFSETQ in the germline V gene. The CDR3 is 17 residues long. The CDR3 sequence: CASSSRVAGGFADTQYF. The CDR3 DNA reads TGCGCCAGCAGCTCTCGGGTGGCGGGGGGTTTTGCAGATACGCAGTATTTT.

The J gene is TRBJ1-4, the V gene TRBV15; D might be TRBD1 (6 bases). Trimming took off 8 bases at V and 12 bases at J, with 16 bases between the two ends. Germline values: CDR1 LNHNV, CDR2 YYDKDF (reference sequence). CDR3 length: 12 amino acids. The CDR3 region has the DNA TGTGCCACCCGGGGGGGGGCCTCGGAACTGTTTTTT. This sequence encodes CATRGGASELFF.

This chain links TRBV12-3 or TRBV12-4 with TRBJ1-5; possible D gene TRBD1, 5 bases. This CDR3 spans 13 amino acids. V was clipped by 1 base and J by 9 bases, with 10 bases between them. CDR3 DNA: TGTGCCAGCAGTTTAGGGGGACCCGCGCCCCAGCATTTT. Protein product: CASSLGGPAPQHF.